The clone carrying this T cell receptor (beta chain) was observed a single time. The assay was immunoSEQ multiplex PCR, and TCRdb's table has in-frame clones only and misses some. The table records over 250,000 clones, around 87% of them present only once. The record originates from a study of blood T cell repertoires in COVID-19. CDR3 length: 15 amino acids. CDR1 and CDR2 from the germline V gene are KGHDR and SFDVKD. Unmatched junction bases numbered 6, after V lost 3 bases and J lost 4 bases. The chain has TRBV24-1 and TRBJ2-3; 7 bases are shared with TRBD1. Sequenced sample: peripheral blood. The receptor comes from a woman in her forties or fifties with acute or convalescent COVID-19. The CDR3 region is CATSDVRGSADTQYF. DNA for the CDR3: TGTGCCACCAGTGATGTCAGGGGGTCCGCAGATACGCAGTATTTT.